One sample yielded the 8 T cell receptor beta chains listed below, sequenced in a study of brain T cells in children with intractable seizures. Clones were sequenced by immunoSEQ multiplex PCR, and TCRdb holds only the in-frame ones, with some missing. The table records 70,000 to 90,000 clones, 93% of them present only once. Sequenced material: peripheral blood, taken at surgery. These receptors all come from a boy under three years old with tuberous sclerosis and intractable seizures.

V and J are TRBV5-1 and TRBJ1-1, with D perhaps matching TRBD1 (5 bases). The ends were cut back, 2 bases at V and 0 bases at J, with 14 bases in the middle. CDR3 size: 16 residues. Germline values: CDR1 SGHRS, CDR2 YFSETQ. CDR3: CASSFHPGPMNTEAFF. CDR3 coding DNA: TGCGCCAGCAGCTTTCATCCGGGACCAATGAACACTGAAGCTTTCTTT.

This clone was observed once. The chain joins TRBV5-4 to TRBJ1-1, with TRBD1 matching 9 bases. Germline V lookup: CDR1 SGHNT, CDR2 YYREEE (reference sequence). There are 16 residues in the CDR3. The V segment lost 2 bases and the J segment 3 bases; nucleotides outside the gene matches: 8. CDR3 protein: CASSLGGTGIYTEAFF. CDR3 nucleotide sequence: TGTGCCAGCAGCTTAGGAGGGACAGGGATCTACACTGAAGCTTTCTTT.

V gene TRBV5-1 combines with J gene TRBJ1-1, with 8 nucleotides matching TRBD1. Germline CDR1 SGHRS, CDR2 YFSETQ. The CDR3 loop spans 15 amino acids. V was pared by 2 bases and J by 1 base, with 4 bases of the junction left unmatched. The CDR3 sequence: CASSLRTGQNTEAFF. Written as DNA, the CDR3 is TGCGCCAGCAGCTTACGGACAGGGCAGAACACTGAAGCTTTCTTT. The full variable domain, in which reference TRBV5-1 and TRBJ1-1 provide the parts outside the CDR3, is KAGVTQTPRYLIKTRGQQVTLSCSPISGHRSVSWYQQTPGQGLQFLFEYFSETQRNKGNFPGRFSGRQFSNSRSEMNVSTLELGDSALYLCASSLRTGQNTEAFFGQGTRLTVV.

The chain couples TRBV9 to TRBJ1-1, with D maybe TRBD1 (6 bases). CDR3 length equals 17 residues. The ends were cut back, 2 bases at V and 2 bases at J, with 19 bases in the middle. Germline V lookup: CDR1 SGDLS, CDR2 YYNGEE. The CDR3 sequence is CASSVARPGQENTEAFF. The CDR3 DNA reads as TGTGCCAGCAGCGTTGCCAGACCGGGACAAGAAAACACTGAAGCTTTCTTT.

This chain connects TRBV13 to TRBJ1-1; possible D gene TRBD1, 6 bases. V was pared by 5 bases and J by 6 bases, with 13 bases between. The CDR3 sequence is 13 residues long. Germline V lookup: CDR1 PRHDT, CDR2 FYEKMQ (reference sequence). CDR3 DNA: TGTGCCAGCAGCGAAGGGGGGAATGCTGAAGCTTTCTTT. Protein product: CASSEGGNAEAFF.

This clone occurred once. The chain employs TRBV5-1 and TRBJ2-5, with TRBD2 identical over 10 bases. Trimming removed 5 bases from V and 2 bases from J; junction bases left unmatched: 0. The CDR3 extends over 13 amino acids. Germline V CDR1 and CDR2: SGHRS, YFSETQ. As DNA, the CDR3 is TGCGCCAGCAGGACTAGCGGGCAAGAGACCCAGTACTTC. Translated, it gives CASRTSGQETQYF.

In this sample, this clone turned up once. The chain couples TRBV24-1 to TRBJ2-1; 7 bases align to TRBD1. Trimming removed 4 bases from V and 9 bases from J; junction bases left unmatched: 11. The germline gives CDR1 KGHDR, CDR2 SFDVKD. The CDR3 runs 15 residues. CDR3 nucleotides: TGTGCCACCAGTGACATCCGACAGGGTCAGTTTGAGCAGTTCTTC. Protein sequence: CATSDIRQGQFEQFF.

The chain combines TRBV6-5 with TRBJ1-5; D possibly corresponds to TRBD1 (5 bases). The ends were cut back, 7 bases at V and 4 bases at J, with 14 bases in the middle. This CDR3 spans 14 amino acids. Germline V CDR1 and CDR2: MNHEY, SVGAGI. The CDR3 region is CASTSSRGNQPQHF. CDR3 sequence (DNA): TGTGCCAGCACCTCATCACGGGGGAATCAGCCCCAGCATTTT.